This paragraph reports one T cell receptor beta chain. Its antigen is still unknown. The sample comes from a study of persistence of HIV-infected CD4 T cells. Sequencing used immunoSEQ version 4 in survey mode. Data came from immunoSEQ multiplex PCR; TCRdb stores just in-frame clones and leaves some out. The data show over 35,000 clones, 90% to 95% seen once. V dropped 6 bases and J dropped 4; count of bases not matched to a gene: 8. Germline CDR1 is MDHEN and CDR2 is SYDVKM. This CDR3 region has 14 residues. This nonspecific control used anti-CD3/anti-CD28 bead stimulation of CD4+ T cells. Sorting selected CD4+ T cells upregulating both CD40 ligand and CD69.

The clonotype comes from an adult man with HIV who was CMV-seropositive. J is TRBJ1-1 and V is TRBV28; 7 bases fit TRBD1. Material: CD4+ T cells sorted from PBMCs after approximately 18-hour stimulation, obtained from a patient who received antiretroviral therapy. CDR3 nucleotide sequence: TGTGCCAGCAGAATCAGGGGGACTGGCACTGAAGCTTTCTTT. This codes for CASRIRGTGTEAFF.